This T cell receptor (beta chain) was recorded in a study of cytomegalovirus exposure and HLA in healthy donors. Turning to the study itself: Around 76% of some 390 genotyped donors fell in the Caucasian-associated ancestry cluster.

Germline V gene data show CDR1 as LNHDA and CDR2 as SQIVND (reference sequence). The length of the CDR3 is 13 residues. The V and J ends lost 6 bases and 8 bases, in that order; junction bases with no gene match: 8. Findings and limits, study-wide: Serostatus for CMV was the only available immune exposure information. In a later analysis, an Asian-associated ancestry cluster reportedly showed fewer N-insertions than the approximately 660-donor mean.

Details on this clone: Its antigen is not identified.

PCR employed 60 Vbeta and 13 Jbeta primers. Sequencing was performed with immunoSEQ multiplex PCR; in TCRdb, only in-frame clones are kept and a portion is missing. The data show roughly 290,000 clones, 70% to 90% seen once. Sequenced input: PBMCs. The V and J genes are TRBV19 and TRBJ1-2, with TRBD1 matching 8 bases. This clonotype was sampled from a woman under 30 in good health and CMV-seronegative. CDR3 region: CASSLDRALGYTF. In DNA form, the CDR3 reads TGTGCCAGTAGCCTGGACAGGGCCCTCGGCTACACCTTC.